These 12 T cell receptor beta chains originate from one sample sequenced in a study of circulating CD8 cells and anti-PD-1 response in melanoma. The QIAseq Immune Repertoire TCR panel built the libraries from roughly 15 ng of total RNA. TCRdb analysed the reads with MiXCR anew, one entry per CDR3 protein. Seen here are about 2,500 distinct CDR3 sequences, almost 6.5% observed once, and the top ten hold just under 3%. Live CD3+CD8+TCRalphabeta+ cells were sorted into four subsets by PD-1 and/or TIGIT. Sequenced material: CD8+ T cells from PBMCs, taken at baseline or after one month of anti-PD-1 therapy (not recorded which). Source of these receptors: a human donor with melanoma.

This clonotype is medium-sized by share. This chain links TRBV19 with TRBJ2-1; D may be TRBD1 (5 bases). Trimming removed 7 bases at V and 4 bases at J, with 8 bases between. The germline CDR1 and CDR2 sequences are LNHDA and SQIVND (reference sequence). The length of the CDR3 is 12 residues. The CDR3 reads CASTPGYNEQFF. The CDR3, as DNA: TGTGCCAGTACCCCAGGGTACAATGAGCAGTTCTTC.

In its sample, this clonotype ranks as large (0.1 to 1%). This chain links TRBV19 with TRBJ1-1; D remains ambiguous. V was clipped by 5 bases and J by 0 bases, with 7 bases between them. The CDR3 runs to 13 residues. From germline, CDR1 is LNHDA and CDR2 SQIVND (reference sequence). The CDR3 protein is CASSLGMNTEAFF. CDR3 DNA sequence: TGTGCCAGTAGTTTGGGCATGAACACTGAAGCTTTCTTT.

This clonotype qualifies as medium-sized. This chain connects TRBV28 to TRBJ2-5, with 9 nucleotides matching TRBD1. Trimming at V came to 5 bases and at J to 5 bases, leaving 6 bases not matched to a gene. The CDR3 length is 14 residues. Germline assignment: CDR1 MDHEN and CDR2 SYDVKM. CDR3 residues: CASSPRQGGETQYF. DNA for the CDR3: TGTGCCAGCAGTCCCCGACAGGGGGGCGAGACCCAGTACTTC.

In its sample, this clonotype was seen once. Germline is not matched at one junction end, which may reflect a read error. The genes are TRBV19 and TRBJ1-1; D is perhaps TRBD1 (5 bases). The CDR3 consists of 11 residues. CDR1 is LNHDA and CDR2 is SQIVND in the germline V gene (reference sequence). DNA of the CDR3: TGTGCCAGTAGCATAGGGACTGAAGCTCTCTTT. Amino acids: CASSIGTEALF. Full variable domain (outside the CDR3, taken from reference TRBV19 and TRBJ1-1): DGGITQSPKYLFRKEGQNVTLSCEQNLNHDAMYWYRQDPGQGLRLIYYSQIVNDFQKGDIAEGYSVSREKKESFPLTVTSAQKNPTAFYLCASSIGTEALFGQGTRLTVV.

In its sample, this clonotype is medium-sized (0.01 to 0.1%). The DNA for the CDR3 is TGTGCCAGCAGCGCCGGGCATTTGAGCTCCTACGAGCAGTACTTC. This translates into CASSAGHLSSYEQYF. This sequence joins TRBV9 and TRBJ2-7; unclear D gene. Germline CDR1 reads SGDLS; CDR2 reads YYNGEE. V shed 3 bases and J shed 0 bases, with 13 bases lying between them. The CDR3 length is 15 residues.

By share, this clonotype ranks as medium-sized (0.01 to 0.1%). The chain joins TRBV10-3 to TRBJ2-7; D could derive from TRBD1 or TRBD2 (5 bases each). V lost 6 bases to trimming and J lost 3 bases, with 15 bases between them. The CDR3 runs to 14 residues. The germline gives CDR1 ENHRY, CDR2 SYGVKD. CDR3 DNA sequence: TGTGCCATCAGGCCCGGGACGGGCAACTACGAGCAGTACTTC. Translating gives CAIRPGTGNYEQYF.

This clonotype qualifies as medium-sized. The CDR3 coding sequence is TGCAGTGCTTCGATTCCGGACAGGGGACCCTCCTACGAGCAGTACTTC. Its translation is CSASIPDRGPSYEQYF. V gene TRBV20-1 combines with J gene TRBJ2-7, with TRBD1 matching 9 bases. Germline loops: CDR1 DFQATT, CDR2 SNEGSKA (reference sequence). V gave up 5 bases and J gave up 0 bases; unmatched junction bases: 11. The CDR3 length is 16 residues.

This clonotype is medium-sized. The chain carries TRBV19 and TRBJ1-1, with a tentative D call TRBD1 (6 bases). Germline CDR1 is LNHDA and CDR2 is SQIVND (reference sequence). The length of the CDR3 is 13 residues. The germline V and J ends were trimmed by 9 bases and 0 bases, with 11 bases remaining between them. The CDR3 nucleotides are TGTGCCAGCGGGGACACCTTGAACACTGAAGCTTTCTTT. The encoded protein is CASGDTLNTEAFF.

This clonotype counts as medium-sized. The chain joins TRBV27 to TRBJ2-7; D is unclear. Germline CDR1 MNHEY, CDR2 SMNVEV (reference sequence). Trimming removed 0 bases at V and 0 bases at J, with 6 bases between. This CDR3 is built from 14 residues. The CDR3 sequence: CASSLSGLSYEQYF. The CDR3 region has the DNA TGTGCCAGCAGTTTATCCGGTCTCTCCTACGAGCAGTACTTC.

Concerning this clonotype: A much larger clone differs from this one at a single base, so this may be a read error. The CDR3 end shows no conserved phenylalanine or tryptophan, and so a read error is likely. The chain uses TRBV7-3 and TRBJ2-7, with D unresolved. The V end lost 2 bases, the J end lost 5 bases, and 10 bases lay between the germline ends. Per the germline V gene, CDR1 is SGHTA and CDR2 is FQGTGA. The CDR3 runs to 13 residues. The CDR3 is CASSLQNEDEQYL. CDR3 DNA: TGTGCCAGCAGCTTACAGAACGAGGACGAGCAGTACCTC.

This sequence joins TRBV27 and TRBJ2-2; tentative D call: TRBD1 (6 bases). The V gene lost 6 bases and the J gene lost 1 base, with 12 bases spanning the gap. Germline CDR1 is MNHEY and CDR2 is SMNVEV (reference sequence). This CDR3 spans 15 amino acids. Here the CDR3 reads CASSVETGNTGELFF. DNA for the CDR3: TGTGCCAGCAGCGTCGAGACAGGGAACACCGGGGAGCTGTTTTTT.

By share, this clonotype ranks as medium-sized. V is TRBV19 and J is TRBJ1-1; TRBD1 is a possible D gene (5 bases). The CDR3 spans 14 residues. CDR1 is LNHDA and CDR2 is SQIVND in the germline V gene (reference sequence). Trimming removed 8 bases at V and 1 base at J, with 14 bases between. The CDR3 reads CASFGQVSNTEAFF. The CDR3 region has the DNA TGTGCCAGTTTCGGACAAGTATCGAACACTGAAGCTTTCTTT. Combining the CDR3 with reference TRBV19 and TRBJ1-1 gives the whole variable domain DGGITQSPKYLFRKEGQNVTLSCEQNLNHDAMYWYRQDPGQGLRLIYYSQIVNDFQKGDIAEGYSVSREKKESFPLTVTSAQKNPTAFYLCASFGQVSNTEAFFGQGTRLTVV.